The 4 T cell receptor beta chains below all came from one sample that was sequenced in a study of CD8 T cells in Susac syndrome. An amount of RNA that ranged from about 0.45 to 1 ug was reverse transcribed with random hexamers. Each CDR3 protein is one row after TCRdb ran MiXCR on the immunoSEQ multiplex PCR reads. This sample has under 550,000 distinct CDR3 sequences; about 85% occur once, and the top ten carry about 0.12%. The specimen sequenced was CD8+ T cells from PBMCs. Receptors originate from a human donor with multiple sclerosis.

In this sample, this clonotype turned up once. The V call is TRBV27, the J call TRBJ2-3; 13 positions match TRBD2. CDR3 length: 14 amino acids. Germline V gene lookup returns CDR1 MNHEY and CDR2 SMNVEV (reference sequence). V was clipped by 8 bases and J by 4 bases; unmatched bases: 3. In DNA, the CDR3 is TGTGCCAGCCGAGGACTAGCGGGAGCAGATACGCAGTATTTT. It translates to CASRGLAGADTQYF.

V usage is TRBV28 and J usage is TRBJ2-5; 7 nucleotides agree with TRBD1. J was trimmed by 1 base and V by 8 bases; bases with no gene match: 10. This CDR3 has 15 amino acids. Germline CDR1 reads MDHEN; CDR2 reads SYDVKM. CDR3 sequence: CASYRDSGIQETQYF. CDR3 in DNA: TGTGCCAGCTACCGGGACAGCGGAATCCAAGAGACCCAGTACTTC.

This clonotype was counted only a few times. J is TRBJ1-1 and V is TRBV7-9; D is unclear. The V gene's germline CDR1 is SEHNR and CDR2 FQNEAQ (reference sequence). This CDR3 is 14 amino acids long. The V gene lost 4 bases and the J gene lost 1 base, with 10 bases spanning the gap. The DNA of the CDR3 is TGTGCCAGCAGCTCGACTGACAAGAACACTGAAGCTTTCTTT. It translates to CASSSTDKNTEAFF.

This chain joins TRBV28 and TRBJ1-2; tentatively, D is TRBD1 (6 bases). From germline, CDR1 is MDHEN and CDR2 SYDVKM. V lost 5 bases and J lost 3, with 16 bases in between. This CDR3 has 15 residues. The CDR3: CASSPPGGRYYGYTF. DNA of the CDR3: TGTGCCAGCAGTCCACCGGGGGGGCGGTACTATGGCTACACCTTC.